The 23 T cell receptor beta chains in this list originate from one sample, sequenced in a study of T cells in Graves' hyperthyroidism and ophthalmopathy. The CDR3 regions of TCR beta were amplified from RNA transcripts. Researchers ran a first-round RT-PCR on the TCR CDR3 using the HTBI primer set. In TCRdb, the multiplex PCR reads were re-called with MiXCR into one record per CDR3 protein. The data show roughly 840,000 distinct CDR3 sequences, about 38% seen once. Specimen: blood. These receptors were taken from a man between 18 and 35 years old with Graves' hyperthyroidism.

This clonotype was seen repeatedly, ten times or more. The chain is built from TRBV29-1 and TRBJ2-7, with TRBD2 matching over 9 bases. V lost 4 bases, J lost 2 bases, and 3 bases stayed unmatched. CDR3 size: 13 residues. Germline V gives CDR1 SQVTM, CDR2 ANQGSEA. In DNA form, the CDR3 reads TGCAGCGTTGGGGCGGGAGGGCCCTACGAGCAGTACTTC. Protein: CSVGAGGPYEQYF.

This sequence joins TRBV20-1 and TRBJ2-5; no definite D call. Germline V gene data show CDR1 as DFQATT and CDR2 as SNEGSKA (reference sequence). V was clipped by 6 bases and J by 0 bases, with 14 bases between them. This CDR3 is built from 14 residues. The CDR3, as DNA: TGCAGTGCGCTAAGCACAGCCAACCAAGAGACCCAGTACTTC. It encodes CSALSTANQETQYF.

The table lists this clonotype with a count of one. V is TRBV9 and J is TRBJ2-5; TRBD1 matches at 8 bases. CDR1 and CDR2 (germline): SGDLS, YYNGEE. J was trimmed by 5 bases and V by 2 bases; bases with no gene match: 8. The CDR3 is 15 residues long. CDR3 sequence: CASSVWTGSMETQYF. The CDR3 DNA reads TGTGCCAGCAGCGTTTGGACAGGGTCAATGGAGACCCAGTACTTC.

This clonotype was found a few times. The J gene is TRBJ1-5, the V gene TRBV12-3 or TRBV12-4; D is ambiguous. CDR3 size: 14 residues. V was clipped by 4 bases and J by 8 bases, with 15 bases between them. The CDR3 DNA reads TGTGCCAGCAGTTCCTACGGCCCCCTCGAGCCCCAGCATTTT. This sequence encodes CASSSYGPLEPQHF.

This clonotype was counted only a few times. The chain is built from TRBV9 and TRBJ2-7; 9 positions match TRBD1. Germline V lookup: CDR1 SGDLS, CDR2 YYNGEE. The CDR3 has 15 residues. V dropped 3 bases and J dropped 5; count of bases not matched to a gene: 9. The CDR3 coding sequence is TGTGCCAGCAGCGCTTCGGGACAGGGACCCAACGAGCAGTACTTC. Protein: CASSASGQGPNEQYF.

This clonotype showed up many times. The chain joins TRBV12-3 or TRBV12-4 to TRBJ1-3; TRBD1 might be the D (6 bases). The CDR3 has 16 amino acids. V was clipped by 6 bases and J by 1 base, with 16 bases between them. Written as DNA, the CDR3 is TGTGCCAGCAGCCCCCCCTGGGGACAATCTGGAAACACCATATATTTT. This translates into CASSPPWGQSGNTIYF.

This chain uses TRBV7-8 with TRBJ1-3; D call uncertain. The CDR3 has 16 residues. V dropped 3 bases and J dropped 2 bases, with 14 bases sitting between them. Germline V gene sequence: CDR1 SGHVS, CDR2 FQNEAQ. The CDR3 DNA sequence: TGTGCCAGCAGCTTGAGTGCGGGTGTAACTGGAAACACCATATATTTT. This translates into CASSLSAGVTGNTIYF.

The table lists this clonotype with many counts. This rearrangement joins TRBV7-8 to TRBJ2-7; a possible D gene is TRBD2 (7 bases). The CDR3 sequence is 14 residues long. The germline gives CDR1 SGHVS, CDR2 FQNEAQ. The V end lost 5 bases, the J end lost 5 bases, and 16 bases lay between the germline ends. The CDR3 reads CASSTPQGRDEQYF. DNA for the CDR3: TGTGCCAGCAGCACCCCTCAGGGGAGGGACGAGCAGTACTTC.

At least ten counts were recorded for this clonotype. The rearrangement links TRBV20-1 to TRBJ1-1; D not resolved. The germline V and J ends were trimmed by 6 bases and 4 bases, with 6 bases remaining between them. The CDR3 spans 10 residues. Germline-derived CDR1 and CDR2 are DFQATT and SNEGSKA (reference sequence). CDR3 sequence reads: CSALTTEAFF. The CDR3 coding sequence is TGCAGTGCCCTGACCACTGAAGCTTTCTTT.

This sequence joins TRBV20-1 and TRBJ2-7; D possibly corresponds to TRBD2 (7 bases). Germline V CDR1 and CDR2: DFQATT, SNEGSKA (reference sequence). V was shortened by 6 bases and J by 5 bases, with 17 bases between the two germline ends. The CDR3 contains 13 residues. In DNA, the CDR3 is TGCAGTGCCCCTATGCGGGGGCGGAACGAGCAGTACTTC. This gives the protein CSAPMRGRNEQYF.

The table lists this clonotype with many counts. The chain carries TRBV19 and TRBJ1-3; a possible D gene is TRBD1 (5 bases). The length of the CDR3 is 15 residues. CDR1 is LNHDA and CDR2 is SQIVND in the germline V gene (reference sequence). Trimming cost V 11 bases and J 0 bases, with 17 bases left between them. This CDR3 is CASRDGPYSGNTIYF. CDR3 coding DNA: TGTGCCTCAAGGGACGGACCATACTCTGGAAACACCATATATTTT. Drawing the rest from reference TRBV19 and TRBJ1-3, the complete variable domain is DGGITQSPKYLFRKEGQNVTLSCEQNLNHDAMYWYRQDPGQGLRLIYYSQIVNDFQKGDIAEGYSVSREKKESFPLTVTSAQKNPTAFYLCASRDGPYSGNTIYFGEGSWLTVV.

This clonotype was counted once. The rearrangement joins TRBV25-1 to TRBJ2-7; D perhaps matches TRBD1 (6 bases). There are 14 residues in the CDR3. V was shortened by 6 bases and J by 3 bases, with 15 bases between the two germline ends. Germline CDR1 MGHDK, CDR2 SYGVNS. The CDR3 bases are TGTGCCAGCAGAGAGCCCCGGGACAACTACGAGCAGTACTTC. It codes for CASREPRDNYEQYF.

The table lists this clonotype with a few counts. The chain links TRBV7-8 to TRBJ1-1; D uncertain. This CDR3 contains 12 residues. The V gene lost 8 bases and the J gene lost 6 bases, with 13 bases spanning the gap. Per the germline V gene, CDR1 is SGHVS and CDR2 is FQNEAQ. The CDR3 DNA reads TGTGCCAGCGGCCGACACAACGCTGAAGCTTTCTTT. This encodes CASGRHNAEAFF.

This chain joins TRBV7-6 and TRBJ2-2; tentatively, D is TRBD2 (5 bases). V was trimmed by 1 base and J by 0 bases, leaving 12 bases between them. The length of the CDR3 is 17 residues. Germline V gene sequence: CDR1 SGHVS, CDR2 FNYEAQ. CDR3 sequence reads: CASSLEAGNSNTGELFF. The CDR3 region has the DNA TGTGCCAGCAGCTTAGAGGCGGGCAATTCGAACACCGGGGAGCTGTTTTTT.

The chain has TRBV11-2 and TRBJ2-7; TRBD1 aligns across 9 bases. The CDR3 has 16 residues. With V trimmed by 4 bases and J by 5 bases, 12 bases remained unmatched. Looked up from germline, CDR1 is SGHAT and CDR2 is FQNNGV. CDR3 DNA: TGTGCCAGCAGCTCCTTGTCGGACAGGGGTTACCACGAGCAGTACTTC. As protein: CASSSLSDRGYHEQYF.

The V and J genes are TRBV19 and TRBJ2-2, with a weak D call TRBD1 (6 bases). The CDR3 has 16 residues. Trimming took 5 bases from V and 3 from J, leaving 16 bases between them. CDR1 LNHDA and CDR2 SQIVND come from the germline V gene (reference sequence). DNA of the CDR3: TGTGCCAGTAGTGCCCGGGACACCGCCTACACCGGGGAGCTGTTTTTT. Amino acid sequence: CASSARDTAYTGELFF. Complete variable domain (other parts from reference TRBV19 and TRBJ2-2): DGGITQSPKYLFRKEGQNVTLSCEQNLNHDAMYWYRQDPGQGLRLIYYSQIVNDFQKGDIAEGYSVSREKKESFPLTVTSAQKNPTAFYLCASSARDTAYTGELFFGEGSRLTVL.

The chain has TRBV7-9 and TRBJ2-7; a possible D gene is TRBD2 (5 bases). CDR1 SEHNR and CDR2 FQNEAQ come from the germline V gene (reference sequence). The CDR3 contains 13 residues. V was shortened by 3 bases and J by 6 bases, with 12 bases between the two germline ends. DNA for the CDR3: TGTGCCAGCAGCTTTTTTTCCAGCGGCGAGCAGTACTTC. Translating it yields CASSFFSSGEQYF. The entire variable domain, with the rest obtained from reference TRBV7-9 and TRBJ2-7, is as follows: DTGVSQNPRHKITKRGQNVTFRCDPISEHNRLYWYRQTLGQGPEFLTYFQNEAQLEKSRLLSDRFSAERPKGSFSTLEIQRTEQGDSAMYLCASSFFSSGEQYFGPGTRLTVT.

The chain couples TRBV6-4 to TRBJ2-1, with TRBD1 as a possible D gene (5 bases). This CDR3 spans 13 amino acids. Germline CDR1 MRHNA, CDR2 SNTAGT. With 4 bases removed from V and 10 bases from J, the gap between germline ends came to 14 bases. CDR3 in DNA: TGTGCCAGCAGTGCCCTCGACAGTGGCGAGCAGTTCTTC. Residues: CASSALDSGEQFF.

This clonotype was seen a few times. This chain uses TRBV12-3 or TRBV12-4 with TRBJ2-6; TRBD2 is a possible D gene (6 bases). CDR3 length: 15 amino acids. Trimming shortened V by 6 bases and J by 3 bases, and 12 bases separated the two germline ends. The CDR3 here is CASRAAGIGANVLTF. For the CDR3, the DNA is TGTGCCAGCAGAGCCGCGGGGATTGGGGCCAACGTCCTGACTTTC.

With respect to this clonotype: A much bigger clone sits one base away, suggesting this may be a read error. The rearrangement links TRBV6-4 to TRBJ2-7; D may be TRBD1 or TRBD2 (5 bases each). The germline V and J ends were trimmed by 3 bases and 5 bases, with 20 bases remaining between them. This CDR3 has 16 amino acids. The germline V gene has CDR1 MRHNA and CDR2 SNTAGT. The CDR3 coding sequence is TGTGCCAGCAGTGAGGGTCCTAAAGGGGCCGGGGACGAGCAGTACTTC. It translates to CASSEGPKGAGDEQYF.

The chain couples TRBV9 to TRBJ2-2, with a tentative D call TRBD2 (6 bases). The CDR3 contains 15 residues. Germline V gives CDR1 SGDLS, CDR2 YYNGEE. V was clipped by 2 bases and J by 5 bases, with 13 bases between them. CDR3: CASSVEGESTGELFF. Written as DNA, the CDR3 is TGTGCCAGCAGCGTGGAGGGAGAGAGTACCGGGGAGCTGTTTTTT.

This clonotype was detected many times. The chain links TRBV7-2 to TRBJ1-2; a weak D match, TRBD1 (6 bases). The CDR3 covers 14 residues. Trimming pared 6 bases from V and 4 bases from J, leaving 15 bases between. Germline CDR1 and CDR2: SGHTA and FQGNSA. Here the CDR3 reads CASSPFTGIYGYTF. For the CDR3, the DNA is TGTGCCAGCAGTCCGTTTACAGGGATCTATGGCTACACCTTC.

CDR3 protein: CASSSWTSSGGELFF. As DNA, the CDR3 is TGTGCCAGCAGCTCCTGGACTAGTTCTGGCGGGGAGCTGTTTTTT. The V call is TRBV7-6, the J call TRBJ2-2, with 7 nucleotides matching TRBD2. The CDR3 sequence is 15 residues long. V shed 4 bases, J shed 7 bases, and the junction held 9 bases outside the gene matches. Germline V gene sequence: CDR1 SGHVS, CDR2 FNYEAQ.